This T cell receptor beta chain was captured by sequencing in a study of CD8+CD57+ T cells in acquired aplastic anemia. Study-level information: Quantities of DNA derived from sorted CD4+ and CD8+ cells averaged approximately 3 ug.

Template material for TCR beta VDJ and CDR3 profiling consisted of genomic DNA. TCRdb called the reads again in MiXCR, with one record for every CDR3 protein. The sample has about 210,000 distinct CDR3 sequences; approximately 57% are singletons. After removal of 7 bases from V and 3 bases from J, the junction contained 11 bases not matched to a gene. Germline V gene lookup returns CDR1 MNHNS and CDR2 SASEGT. The CDR3 loop spans 16 amino acids. Findings and limits, study-wide: Researchers report that fewer than 30 CD8+ CDR3 sequences appeared in both patients and controls.

This clonotype was picked up many times. Its antigen is still unknown. Sequences were obtained from sorted CD4+, CD8+, or CD8+CD57+ T cells (not recorded which) from PBMCs. The J gene is TRBJ2-1, the V gene TRBV6-1; 8 bases match TRBD2. This TCR was sampled from a human donor in good health. In nucleotides, the CDR3 is TGTGCCAGCATTGCGGGGGGCGGTTTTGGCTACAATGAGCAGTTCTTC. It codes for CASIAGGGFGYNEQFF.